Described below is a single T cell receptor beta chain sequence and its context. What it binds is not known. The CDR3 spans 15 residues. The germline V gene encodes CDR1 SGHRS and CDR2 YFSETQ. Trimming cost V 3 bases and J 1 base, with 13 bases left between them. Documented treatment: roughly 20 received Ad26.COV2.S at low or high dose, single or two shots; a few received placebo; per-sample allocation not given. Sampling took place 63 days after the first vaccine or placebo injection. Within Boston, the person who donated was an adult of 18-55 years. The data were taken from a study of Ad26.COV2.S vaccination and SARS-CoV-2 variants. About the research overall: The donor participated in the COV1001 trial, in its Ad26.COV2.S arm. Into the muscle, Ad26.COV2.S was dosed once or twice, 56 days apart.

Study results and caveats: An underestimation of total T cell responses may have resulted from the TCR breadth and depth analyses.

Repertoires were generated with immunoSEQ multiplex PCR, while TCRdb's copy carries only in-frame clones and drops some. The sample shows about 370,000 clones, about 88% of them seen only once. The starting material was peripheral blood, obtained in a trial of Ad26.COV2.S vaccine versus placebo. The chain links TRBV5-1 to TRBJ1-1, with D tentatively TRBD1 (6 bases). The receptor was derived from a person aged 18-65 years who received the Ad26.COV2.S COVID-19 vaccine or a placebo. The CDR3 region has the DNA TGCGCCAGCAGCTACCGCCAGGACAGGAACACTGAAGCTTTCTTT. Amino acid sequence: CASSYRQDRNTEAFF.